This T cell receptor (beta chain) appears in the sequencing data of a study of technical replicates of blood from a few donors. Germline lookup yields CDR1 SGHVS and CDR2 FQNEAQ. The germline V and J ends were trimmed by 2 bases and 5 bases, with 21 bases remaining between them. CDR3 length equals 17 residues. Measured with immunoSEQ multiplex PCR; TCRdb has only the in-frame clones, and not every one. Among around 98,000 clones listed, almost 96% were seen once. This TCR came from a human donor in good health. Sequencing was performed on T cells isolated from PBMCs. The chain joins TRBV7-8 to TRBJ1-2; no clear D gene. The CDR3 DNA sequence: TGTGCCAGCAGCTTAACCACAAGAGGCGGCTCGGGGTATGGCTACACCTTC. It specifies CASSLTTRGGSGYGYTF.